A selection of T cell receptor beta chains follows, all from one sample in a study of T cell repertoires in cytomegalovirus infection. TCRdb processed the reads anew with MiXCR; each CDR3 protein has one entry. The table includes about 920,000 distinct CDR3 sequences, 31% detected once. For these receptors, no antigen is known. This sample comprised cultured CD8+ T cells from PBMCs, obtained from culture after CMV antigen stimulation. Source of these receptors: a human donor in good health (CMV status not recorded). Some clones in this sample may be carry-over from other donors' samples. CDR3s leave out the opening cysteine and the closing phenylalanine or tryptophan. Clone size, where shown, is once, few, many, or a class for clones that have expanded.

v_gene	abundance	j_gene	CDR3aa
TRBV12-3/TRBV12-4	NA	TRBJ2-3	ASADANTDTQY
TRBV3-1	few	TRBJ2-4	ASSQTVESGNIQY
TRBV7-6	many	TRBJ2-5	ASSLERGRLAGVGEETQY
TRBV7-9	many	TRBJ2-1	ASSLGGREQF
TRBV5-4	NA	TRBJ1-4	ASSVGREGPDEKLF
TRBV7-2	many	TRBJ2-7	ASSYSGGNSYEQY
TRBV5-6	NA	TRBJ2-4	ASSLRGLEAKNIQY
TRBV15	few	TRBJ2-6	ATSPGQGEALT
TRBV7-3	NA	TRBJ1-1	ASSLTRAGSGTEAF
TRBV19	many	TRBJ2-3	ASSMAGGSDTQY
TRBV27	few	TRBJ2-1	ASRARQLDWANEQF
TRBV6-1	few	TRBJ2-1	ASRRLAGGLYNEQF
TRBV12-3/TRBV12-4	NA	TRBJ1-2	ASDEGRGPKGYT
TRBV10-2	NA	TRBJ2-3	ASSEARAGDTQY
TRBV6-2/TRBV6-3	NA	TRBJ2-1	ASSYSATVYNEQF
TRBV6-1	few	TRBJ2-2	ASSPDRVVTGELF
TRBV27	NA	TRBJ2-7	ASRWTSGDYEQY
TRBV5-1	NA	TRBJ1-5	ASSLGQGRRIHQPQH
TRBV27	NA	TRBJ1-5	ASSPLIRDRTYSNQPQH
TRBV2	NA	TRBJ1-2	AIRGYGYT
TRBV10-3	NA	TRBJ1-6	ATGAGDLSAVNSPLH
TRBV14	few	TRBJ2-3	ASSQEPSHYSTDTQY
TRBV7-6	NA	TRBJ1-3	ASSWTGDTIY
TRBV10-3	NA	TRBJ1-1	AIRNGNTEAF
TRBV7-3	NA	TRBJ2-3	ASSLGTSWDTQY
TRBV7-6	many	TRBJ2-1	ASSFPELNEQF
TRBV7-6	few	TRBJ1-2	ASSLAGWRDGYT
TRBV5-8	few	TRBJ2-3	ASSLGLAVSTDTQY
TRBV6-1	few	TRBJ2-3	ASSVLGPDTQY
TRBV27	NA	TRBJ1-2	ASSPGGQGYGYT
TRBV27	NA	TRBJ2-7	ASSFRALGSYEQY
TRBV4-1	few	TRBJ2-7	ASSQEEGSPYEQY
TRBV29-1	NA	TRBJ2-3	SVVFSGPTDTQY
TRBV7-8	few	TRBJ2-1	ASSLDLAGGVYNEQF
TRBV6-6	NA	TRBJ1-1	ASERRRQENTEAF
TRBV12-3/TRBV12-4	NA	TRBJ1-1	ASRYMGEAF
TRBV7-9	NA	TRBJ1-6	ASSLGESPLH
TRBV7-6	few	TRBJ1-1	ASSLDGIDTEAF
TRBV2	NA	TRBJ1-2	ASSGFGQVGRSGYT
TRBV15	NA	TRBJ1-5	ATSGQGAGNQPQH
TRBV6-1	NA	TRBJ1-2	ASGTGDPFYGYT
TRBV27	NA	TRBJ2-1	ASAVASGVIEQF
TRBV12-3/TRBV12-4	NA	TRBJ2-7	ASTKTGDPYEQY
TRBV7-6	many	TRBJ2-5	ASSRGQPARETQY
TRBV7-6	many	TRBJ2-1	ASSDSYEQF
TRBV10-2	few	TRBJ2-1	ASSELAGEIYEQF
TRBV7-6	few	TRBJ2-3	ASSSDGDTQY
TRBV4-1	NA	TRBJ1-1	ASSPGTEGTEAF
TRBV7-6	NA	TRBJ2-2	ASSHQGTTNTGELF
TRBV6-2/TRBV6-3	NA	TRBJ1-2	ASSYRQVHGYT
TRBV29-1	NA	TRBJ2-1	SVPGDEQF
TRBV7-8	few	TRBJ2-5	ASSPPTSRQTQY
TRBV7-8	NA	TRBJ2-7	ASSLRLIEQY
TRBV12-5	NA	TRBJ2-7	ASGLFTGTVTYEQY
TRBV20-1	few	TRBJ2-3	SARDDQDTQY
TRBV4-1	NA	TRBJ2-1	ASSRGTGTNSYNEQF
TRBV7-9	few	TRBJ1-1	ASSLLGGDEAF
TRBV2	once	TRBJ1-1	ATLVGGQGEAF
TRBV7-9	many	TRBJ2-3	ASSLGLASSTDTQY